The T cell receptor beta chain under discussion was sequenced for a study of T cell responses to AZD1222 COVID-19 vaccine. Study results and limitations: Only 6 or 7 people who got AZD1222 tested seropositive at baseline.

This CDR3 is built from 12 residues. The V and J ends lost 0 bases and 16 bases respectively, with 14 bases between them. Germline V gives CDR1 SGHRS, CDR2 YFSETQ. Of note for this clone: What it recognizes is unknown.

Some clones are missing from TCRdb's copy, which holds only in-frame ones; the method was immunoSEQ multiplex PCR. The sample carries fewer than 120,000 clones, approximately 90% recorded once. The receptor's source is an adult in good health. The sample consisted of peripheral blood, taken on day 0 of AZD1222 vaccination. This sequence joins TRBV5-1 and TRBJ2-1; no definite D call. The CDR3 bases are TGCGCCAGCAGCTTGGAGTTGGCCCAGCGTTTCTTC. This gives the protein CASSLELAQRFF.